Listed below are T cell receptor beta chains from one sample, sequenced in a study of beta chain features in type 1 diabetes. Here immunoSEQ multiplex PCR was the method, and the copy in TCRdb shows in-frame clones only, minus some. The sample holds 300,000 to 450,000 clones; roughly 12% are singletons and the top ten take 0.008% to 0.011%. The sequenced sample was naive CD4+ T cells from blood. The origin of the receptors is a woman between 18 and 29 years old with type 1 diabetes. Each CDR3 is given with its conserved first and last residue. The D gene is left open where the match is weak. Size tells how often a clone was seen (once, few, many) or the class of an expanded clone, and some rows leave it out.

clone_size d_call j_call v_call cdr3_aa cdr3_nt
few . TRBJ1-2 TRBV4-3 CASSQVTTAGYTF TGCGCCAGCAGCCAAGTAACTACCGCTGGCTACACCTTC
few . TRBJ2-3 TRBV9 CASSVDITDTQYF TGTGCCAGCAGCGTTGACATCACAGATACGCAGTATTTT
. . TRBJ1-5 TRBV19 CASSAAERGNQPQHF TGTGCCAGTAGTGCGGCGGAGAGGGGCAATCAGCCCCAGCATTTT
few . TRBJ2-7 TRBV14 CASSPGRYEQYF TGTGCCAGCAGCCCTGGCAGGTACGAGCAGTACTTC
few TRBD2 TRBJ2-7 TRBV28 CASSPGLAGSPEQYF TGTGCCAGCAGTCCCGGACTAGCGGGATCCCCCGAGCAGTACTTC
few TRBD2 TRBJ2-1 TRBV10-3 CAISLGSSGVNEQFF TGTGCCATCAGTTTGGGGTCTAGCGGTGTTAATGAGCAGTTCTTC
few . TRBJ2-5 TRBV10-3 CAISEYRDGETQYF TGTGCCATCAGTGAGTACAGGGATGGAGAGACCCAGTACTTC
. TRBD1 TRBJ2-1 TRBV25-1 CASRETGIYNEQFF TGTGCCAGCAGGGAGACAGGGATCTACAATGAGCAGTTCTTC
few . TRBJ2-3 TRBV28 CASSKGHTTDTQYF TGTGCCAGCAGTAAGGGACATACCACAGATACGCAGTATTTT
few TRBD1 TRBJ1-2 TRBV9 CASSVHTGGYGYTF TGTGCCAGCAGCGTACATACAGGGGGTTATGGCTACACCTTC
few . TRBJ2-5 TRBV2 CASNGRGGETQYF TGTGCCAGCAACGGTAGGGGGGGAGAGACCCAGTACTTC
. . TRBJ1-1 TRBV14 CASSILKRRTEAFF TGTGCCAGCAGCATACTAAAAAGACGAACAGAAGCTTTCTTT
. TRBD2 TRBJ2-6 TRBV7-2 CASSLREDGSGANVLTF TGCGCCAGCAGCCTACGGGAGGACGGCTCTGGGGCCAACGTCCTGACTTTC
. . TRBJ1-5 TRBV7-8 CASSSRGGQPQHF TGTGCCAGCAGCTCCAGGGGCGGTCAGCCCCAGCATTTT
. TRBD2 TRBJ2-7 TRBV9 CASSVFSGRAYEQYF TGTGCCAGCAGCGTATTCAGCGGGAGGGCTTACGAGCAGTACTTC
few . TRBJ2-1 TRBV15 CATSRVGSRNDEQFF TGTGCCACCAGCAGAGTCGGGTCCCGAAACGATGAGCAGTTCTTC
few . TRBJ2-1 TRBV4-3 CASSQARSGLSYNEQFF TGCGCCAGCAGCCAAGCCCGGAGCGGGCTTTCCTACAATGAGCAGTTCTTC
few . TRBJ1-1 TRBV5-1 CASSLDTVNTEAFF TGCGCCAGCAGCTTGGATACTGTTAACACTGAAGCTTTCTTT
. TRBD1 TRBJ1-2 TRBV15 CATSRGQETNYGYTF TGTGCCACCAGCAGGGGACAGGAAACTAACTATGGCTACACCTTC
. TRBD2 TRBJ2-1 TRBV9 CASSPVAGVSNEQFF TGTGCCAGCAGCCCAGTGGCGGGAGTAAGCAATGAGCAGTTCTTC
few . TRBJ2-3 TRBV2 CASDRGTQYF TGTGCCAGCGATAGGGGTACGCAGTATTTT
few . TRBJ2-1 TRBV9 CASSQGFPNEQFF TGTGCCAGCAGCCAGGGTTTTCCTAATGAGCAGTTCTTC
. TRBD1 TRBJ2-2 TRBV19 CASSVDRGHTGELFF TGTGCCAGTAGTGTCGACAGGGGTCACACCGGGGAGCTGTTTTTT
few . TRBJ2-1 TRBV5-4 CASSLAGTVHNEQFF TGTGCCAGCAGCTTGGCCGGGACTGTACACAATGAGCAGTTCTTC
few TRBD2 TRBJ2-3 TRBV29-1 CSVDSGANTDTQYF TGCAGCGTCGATAGCGGGGCGAACACAGATACGCAGTATTTT
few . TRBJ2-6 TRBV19 CASSGESPGANVLTF TGTGCCAGTAGTGGAGAAAGCCCTGGGGCCAACGTCCTGACTTTC
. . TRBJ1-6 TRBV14 CASSQSLNSPLHF TGTGCCAGCAGCCAAAGCCTTAATTCACCCCTCCACTTT
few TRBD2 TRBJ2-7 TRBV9 CASSVATGGAEQYF TGTGCCAGCAGCGTAGCTACGGGGGGAGCCGAGCAGTACTTC
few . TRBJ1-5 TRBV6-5 CASSEGGAQHF TGTGCCAGCAGTGAGGGGGGGGCCCAGCATTTT